This note documents a single T cell receptor beta chain sequence. Its binding antigen is unknown. One base away there is no much larger clone; base qualities are not given. The CDR3 regions of human TCRbeta chains were analyzed by immunosequencing. In the paper's pipeline: TCRs in the repertoires were compared against a reference library of SARS-CoV-2-specific TCRs that had been generated with the MIRA antigen-specificity platform. Breadth was defined as the fraction of unique TCRs that were SARS-CoV-2-associated. Depth was defined as the fraction of total T cells that were SARS-CoV-2-associated. Using the MIRA data, every spike-specific TCR was mapped to the spike region that the TCR reacted to and assigned to either a CD4 or a CD8 class. Log10-transformed breadth and depth values were compared by one-way ANOVA with Sidak's multiple comparisons tests. As stored in TCRdb, this immuneACCESS dataset retains in-frame rearrangements with V and J assigned. A fraction of the clones does not appear; measured against another copy, unresolved V genes explain less than half of the discrepancy, and the remainder lacks a known reason. V and J calls and clone size are as listed in that table; D and trimming were resolved from the DNA. This sample comprises 150,000 to 200,000 clones, roughly 92% of them detected only once. 1.5% to 2% of the sample is taken by the ten largest.

This specimen belongs to a study of T cell responses to AZD1222 COVID-19 vaccine (dated by TCRdb to the early 2020s). Concerning the study at large: TCR sequencing was performed for 230 to 250 trial participants, of whom 200 to 220 were given two doses of AZD1222 and around 26 were given two doses of MenACWY control vaccine. Trial participants were enrolled into age subgroups of 18-55, 56-69 and 70-plus years, which contained roughly 150, 30 and 60 TCR-sequenced participants, respectively. Results and caveats for the whole study, not just this receptor: After two AZD1222 doses, both the breadth and the depth of spike-specific TCRs were significantly higher than at day 0 and than in MenACWY recipients. Because no day 14 peak-response samples were available, the repertoires could be characterized only after the peak T cell response. Epitopes outside the regions mutated in the B.1.351 and B.1.1.7 variants were reportedly recognized by nearly half of the unique spike-specific TCRs. Conclusions about previously exposed vaccinees are limited because only six or seven AZD1222 recipients were SARS-CoV-2 seropositive at baseline. The whole spike protein was spanned by vaccine-associated CD4 TCRs, and dominant responses were seen in regions 160-218 and 743-854. In the small 56-69-year group, the increase in depth fell short of significance, most likely because of low power. Participants were mostly white British, with more females than males. The authors suggested clonal diversity may have been underestimated.

Sample time point, as interpreted from the label and publication: about 28 days (+/-7) after the second vaccine dose. AZD1222 recipients with second doses at about 4 weeks or about 12 weeks were pooled, because spike-specific TCR depth and breadth did not differ between schedules. Vaccinee samples came from UK trials COV001 and COV002, including a single-blind randomized controlled phase 2/3 trial of AZD1222 (ChAdOx1 nCoV-19) in healthy adults. For TCRbeta chain sequencing, PBMC samples from trial participants were taken at day 0 and at day 28 after the second dose. From the cysteine up to the phenylalanine, the CDR3 has a length of 12 residues. The read is trimmed to its CDR3 DNA, 36 bases read in frame from base 1. The junction carries 3 bases between V and J, which are trimmed by 1 base and 7 bases respectively. The germline V gene (reference sequence) provides CDR1 SGHNT and CDR2 YYREEE.

This material consisted of peripheral blood, taken 28 days after the second AZD1222 dose. This receptor was obtained from an adult who received the AZD1222 COVID-19 vaccine. The sequence is built from TRBV5-4 and TRBJ1-6; the D gene is not confidently resolved. The CDR3 in this case is CASSLMNSPLHF. The bases read TGTGCCAGCAGCTTGATGAATTCACCCCTCCACTTT.